The clone carrying this TCR beta chain was found a few times. In Seattle, patients joined the study during active infection and were tracked longitudinally. The sample belongs to a study of blood T cell repertoires in COVID-19. For the study at large: Some COVID-19 samples were acute and others convalescent; all came from the United States, Italy and Spain. PBMCs, B-cell-depleted T cells, or T cells were the source of the cDNA or gDNA that made up the material.

Per the study methods: Reference gene primer amplification yielded estimated nucleated cell counts. The table came from immunoSEQ multiplex PCR; TCRdb's copy has only in-frame clones and leaves some out. From that table come the V and J calls and clone size; the DNA was used to work out D and trimming. The profile shows approximately 89,000 clones, more than 65% of them singletons. The CDR3 runs to 13 residues. Trimming removed 5 bases at V and 9 bases at J, with 16 bases between. Germline CDR1 and CDR2: SNHLY and FYNNEI. The specimen was peripheral blood. The chain carries TRBV2 and TRBJ2-5, with D possibly matching TRBD2 (6 bases). The TCR was taken from a man aged 65 to 79 with COVID-19, enrolled during active disease. CDR3: CASSRTTREPQYF. DNA for the CDR3: TGTGCCAGCAGTAGGACTACAAGGGAGCCCCAGTACTTC.